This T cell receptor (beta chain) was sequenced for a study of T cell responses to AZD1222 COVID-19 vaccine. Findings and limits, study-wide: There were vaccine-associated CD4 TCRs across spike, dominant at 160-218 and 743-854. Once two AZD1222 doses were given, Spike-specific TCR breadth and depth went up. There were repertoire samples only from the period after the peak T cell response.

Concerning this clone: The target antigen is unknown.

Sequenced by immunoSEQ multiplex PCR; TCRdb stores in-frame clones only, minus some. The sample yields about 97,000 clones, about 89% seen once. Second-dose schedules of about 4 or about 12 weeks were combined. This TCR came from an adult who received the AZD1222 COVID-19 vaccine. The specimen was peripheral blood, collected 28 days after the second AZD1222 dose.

CDR3 loop: CSARDDNEQFF. In nucleotides, the CDR3 is TGCAGTGCCCGCGATGACAATGAGCAGTTCTTC. This chain links TRBV20-1 with TRBJ2-1; D unresolved. The length of the CDR3 is 11 residues. V was shortened by 6 bases and J by 5 bases, with 8 bases between the two germline ends. CDR1 is DFQATT, CDR2 SNEGSKA, per germline (reference sequence).